This T cell receptor (beta chain) was captured in a study of blood T cell repertoires in COVID-19. Study-level information: Spain, Italy and the United States supplied samples that represented acute and convalescent COVID-19. T cells, B-cell-depleted T cells, or PBMCs supplied cDNA or gDNA.

V lost 1 base and J lost 1; bases outside the gene matches: 3. The CDR3 is made up of 17 amino acids. Germline CDR1 MNHEY, CDR2 SMNVEV (reference sequence). In the original analysis: Using reference gene primer amplification, nucleated cell counts were estimated. Repertoires were generated with immunoSEQ multiplex PCR, while TCRdb's copy carries only in-frame clones and drops some. V and J calls plus clone size are reproduced from that table; the DNA served to infer D and trimming. Found here are tens of thousands of clones, roughly nine tenths of them singletons; the top ten hold around 20%. This receptor was identified in a man aged 65-85 years with acute or convalescent COVID-19. The material sequenced was peripheral blood. This chain links TRBV27 with TRBJ2-7; 14 bases match TRBD2. CDR3 amino acids: CASSLFGLAGGSYEQYF. CDR3 bases: TGTGCCAGCAGTTTATTCGGACTAGCGGGAGGTTCCTACGAGCAGTACTTC.